This T cell receptor beta chain emerged from a study of CD8+CD57+ T cells in acquired aplastic anemia. Overall study: The study obtained an average of about 3.2 ug of DNA from sorted CD4+ and CD8+ cells. CD4+ cell libraries from healthy donors averaged approximately 9.8 million reads.

The TCR beta profiling, which covered VDJ combination and CDR3 sequence, was carried out using genomic DNA as the template. TCRdb analysed the reads with MiXCR anew, one entry per CDR3 protein. Of 100,000 to 120,000 distinct CDR3 sequences listed, less than 65% were seen once; the top ten hold roughly 30%. On this clonotype itself: This is likely a read error, given that the CDR3 carries no conserved phenylalanine or tryptophan at its end.

This clonotype originated in a human donor in good health, serving as a control. Sequenced material: sorted CD4+, CD8+, or CD8+CD57+ T cells (not recorded which) from PBMCs.

Written as DNA, the CDR3 is TGCAGCGTTAAAGGACAGGGGGCACATGAGAACACTGAGGCTTTCTCT. Protein: CSVKGQGAHENTEAFS. The rearrangement links TRBV29-1 to TRBJ1-1; TRBD1 matches at 11 bases. CDR1 is SQVTM, CDR2 ANQGSEA, per germline. This CDR3 is 16 amino acids long.